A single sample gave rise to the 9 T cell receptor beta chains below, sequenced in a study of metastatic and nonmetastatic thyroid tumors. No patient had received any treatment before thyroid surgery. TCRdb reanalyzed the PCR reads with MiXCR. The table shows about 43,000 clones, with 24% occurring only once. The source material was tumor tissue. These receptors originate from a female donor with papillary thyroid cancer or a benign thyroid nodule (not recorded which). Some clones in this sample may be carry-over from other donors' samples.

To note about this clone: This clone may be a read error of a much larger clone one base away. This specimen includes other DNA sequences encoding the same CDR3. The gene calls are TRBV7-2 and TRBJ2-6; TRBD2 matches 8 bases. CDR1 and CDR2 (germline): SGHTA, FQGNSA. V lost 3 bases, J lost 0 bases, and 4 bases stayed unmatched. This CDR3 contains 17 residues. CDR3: CASSFSGDRSGANVLTF. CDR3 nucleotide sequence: TGTGCCAGCAGCTTTAGCGGGGACCGCTCTGGGGCCAACGTCCTGACTTTC.

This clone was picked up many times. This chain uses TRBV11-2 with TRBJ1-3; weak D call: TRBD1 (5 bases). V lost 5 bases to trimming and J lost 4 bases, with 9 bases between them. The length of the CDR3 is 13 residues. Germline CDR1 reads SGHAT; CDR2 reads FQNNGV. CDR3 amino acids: CASSTGGGNTIYF. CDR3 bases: TGTGCCAGCAGCACCGGGGGAGGAAACACCATATATTTT.

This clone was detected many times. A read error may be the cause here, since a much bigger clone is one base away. The CDR3 loop reads CACLRAEPTSYEQYF. DNA of the CDR3: TGTGCCTGCCTTCGGGCGGAGCCTACCTCCTACGAGCAGTACTTC. The J gene is TRBJ2-7, the V gene TRBV6-1; D gene ambiguous. CDR1 and CDR2 from the germline V gene are MNHNS and SASEGT. With 11 bases removed from V and 0 bases from J, the gap between germline ends came to 20 bases. This CDR3 contains 15 residues.

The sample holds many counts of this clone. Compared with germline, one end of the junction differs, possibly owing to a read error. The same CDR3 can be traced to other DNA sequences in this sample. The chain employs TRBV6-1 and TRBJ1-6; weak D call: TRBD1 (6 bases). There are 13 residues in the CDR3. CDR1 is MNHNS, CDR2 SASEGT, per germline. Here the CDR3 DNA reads TGTGCCAGCAGTGAAGAGGGACATTCACCTCTCCACTTT. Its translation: CASSEEGHSPLHF.

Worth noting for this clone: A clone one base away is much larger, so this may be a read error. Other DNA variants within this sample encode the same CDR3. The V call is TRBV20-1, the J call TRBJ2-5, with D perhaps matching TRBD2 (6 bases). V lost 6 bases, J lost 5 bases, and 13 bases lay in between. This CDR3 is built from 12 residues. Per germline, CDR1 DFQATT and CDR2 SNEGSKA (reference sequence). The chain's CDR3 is CSASRLDETQYF. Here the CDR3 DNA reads TGCAGTGCAAGTAGACTAGACGAGACCCAGTACTTC.

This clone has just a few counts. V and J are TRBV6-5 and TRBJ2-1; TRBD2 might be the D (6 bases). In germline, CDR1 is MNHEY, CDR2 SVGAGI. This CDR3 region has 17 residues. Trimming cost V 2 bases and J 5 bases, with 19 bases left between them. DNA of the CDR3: TGTGCCAGCAGTTACCCCAATATAAGGAAGCGGGACAATGAGCAGTTCTTC. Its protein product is CASSYPNIRKRDNEQFF.

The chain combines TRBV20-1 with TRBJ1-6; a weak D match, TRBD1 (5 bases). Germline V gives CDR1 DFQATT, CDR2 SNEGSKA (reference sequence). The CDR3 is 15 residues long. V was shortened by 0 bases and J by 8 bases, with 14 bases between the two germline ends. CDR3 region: CSARDINRGDSPLHF. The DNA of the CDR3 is TGCAGTGCTAGAGATATAAACAGAGGGGATTCACCCCTCCACTTT.

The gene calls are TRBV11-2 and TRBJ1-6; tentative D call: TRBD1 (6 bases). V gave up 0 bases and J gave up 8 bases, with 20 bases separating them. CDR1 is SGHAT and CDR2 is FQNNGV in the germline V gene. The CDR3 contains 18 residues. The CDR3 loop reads CASSLDLGHQEGDSPLHF. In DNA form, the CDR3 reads TGTGCCAGCAGCTTAGATTTGGGACATCAAGAGGGGGATTCACCCCTCCACTTT. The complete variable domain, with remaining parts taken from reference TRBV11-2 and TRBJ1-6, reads EAGVAQSPRYKIIEKRQSVAFWCNPISGHATLYWYQQILGQGPKLLIQFQNNGVVDDSQLPKDRFSAERLKGVDSTLKIQPAKLEDSAVYLCASSLDLGHQEGDSPLHFGNGTRLTVT.

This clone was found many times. CDR3 amino acids: CASSDGTGLHEQFF. CDR3 sequence (DNA): TGTGCCAGCAGTGACGGGACAGGGTTGCATGAGCAGTTCTTC. The V call is TRBV6-4, the J call TRBJ2-1; the match to TRBD1 covers 9 bases. The CDR3 covers 14 residues. The junction had 4 bases not matched to a gene; V was cut back by 2 bases and J by 8 bases. Germline loops: CDR1 MRHNA, CDR2 SNTAGT.